This TCR beta chain was recorded in a study of T cell repertoires in cytomegalovirus infection. On the study more broadly: The authors relied on CMV epitopes, both recently identified HLA-C-restricted and well-studied HLA-B-restricted. An indication of both CMV infection and matching HLA type came from public TCR beta signatures. Whole-study results and caveats: Dominating the ex vivo response were TCR beta clonotypes that were CMV-specific and HLA-C-restricted.

The CDR3 loop spans 14 amino acids. The V gene lost 2 bases and the J gene lost 1 base, with 8 bases spanning the gap. Germline V gene data show CDR1 as SNHLY and CDR2 as FYNNEI. One entry per CDR3 protein results from TCRdb running MiXCR on the reads. The table lists about 700,000 distinct CDR3 sequences, 30% to 35% of them singletons. This clonotype has a handful of counts. Its antigen is unknown. The chain employs TRBV2 and TRBJ1-1; D not certain. Sequences were derived from cultured PBMCs, sampled from culture after CMV antigen stimulation. The receptor's source is a human donor in good health (CMV status not recorded). Some clones in this sample may be carry-over from other donors' samples. CDR3 amino acids: CASSELRRNTEAFF. The CDR3 DNA sequence: TGTGCCAGCAGTGAACTCCGCAGGAACACTGAAGCTTTCTTT.